Following are 12 T cell receptor beta chains from one sample sequenced in a study of OX40 agonist ivuxolimab in advanced cancers. Library generation was performed with the immunoSEQ multiplex PCR assay. In TCRdb, the immuneACCESS table is reduced to in-frame sequences with V and J assigned. These tables do not hold every clone; where another copy was compared, an unresolved V gene accounts for under half, and the others remain unexplained. Recorded for this sample are more than 65,000 clones; around four fifths of them occurred a single time. The ten top clones hold 2% to 2.5% of the sample. The material sequenced was CD4+ or CD8+ T cells sorted from blood, taken in a trial of the OX40 agonist ivuxolimab. The source is an adult with an advanced solid tumor such as melanoma, head and neck, liver or kidney cancer.

This chain uses TRBV4-3 with TRBJ1-4; D remains ambiguous. V was trimmed by 0 bases and J by 11 bases, leaving 7 bases between them. The CDR3 has 12 amino acids. The germline CDR1 and CDR2 sequences are LGHNA and YSLEER. CDR3 nucleotides: TGCGCCAGCAGCCAAGACCGGTATAAACTGTTTTTT. Translating it yields CASSQDRYKLFF.

This sequence joins TRBV5-4 and TRBJ2-5; D possibly corresponds to TRBD2 (5 bases). This CDR3 spans 14 amino acids. Trimming took off 0 bases at V and 11 bases at J, with 17 bases between the two ends. CDR1 SGHNT and CDR2 YYREEE come from the germline V gene (reference sequence). The CDR3 nucleotides read TGTGCCAGCAGCTTGGCCGGTCCGTCGAGGGAGCAGTACTTC. It yields the protein CASSLAGPSREQYF.

The rearrangement uses TRBV20-1 and TRBJ2-1; D not resolved. CDR1 is DFQATT, CDR2 SNEGSKA, per germline (reference sequence). V was cut by 3 bases and J by 7 bases, with 4 bases left in between. This CDR3 contains 10 residues. CDR3 bases: TGCAGTGCTAGTCGGAATGAGCAGTTCTTC. It encodes CSASRNEQFF.

The CDR3 DNA reads as TGTGCCAGCAGTTTATCGGGGGGAAGCGGACTTCTATCTAACTATGGCTACACCTTC. This gives the protein CASSLSGGSGLLSNYGYTF. J is TRBJ1-2 and V is TRBV27, with D perhaps TRBD1 (5 bases). CDR3 length: 19 residues. V dropped 0 bases and J dropped 0 bases, with 20 bases sitting between them. Per germline, CDR1 MNHEY and CDR2 SMNVEV (reference sequence).

V is TRBV6-5 and J is TRBJ1-1, with TRBD1 matching over 7 bases. The ends lost 4 bases at V and 6 bases at J; junction bases unmatched: 14. Germline-derived CDR1 and CDR2 are MNHEY and SVGAGI. The CDR3 runs to 16 residues. CDR3 sequence: CASSFIRKGAMAEAFF. The CDR3 nucleotides are TGTGCCAGCAGTTTTATAAGAAAGGGGGCGATGGCTGAAGCTTTCTTT.

The gene calls are TRBV11-3 and TRBJ2-2; D is possibly TRBD1 or TRBD2 (6 bases each). CDR1 is SGHNT and CDR2 is YENEEA in the germline V gene. The CDR3 length is 16 residues. V dropped 4 bases and J dropped 3 bases, with 15 bases sitting between them. CDR3 sequence: CASSSTRGPHTGELFF. CDR3 nucleotide sequence: TGTGCCAGCAGCTCCACCCGGGGGCCCCACACCGGGGAGCTGTTTTTT.

The chain uses TRBV7-8 and TRBJ1-1; D is ambiguous. Between the trimmed V and J ends, which lost 3 bases and 1 base, there was a span of 0 bases. The CDR3 loop spans 11 amino acids. Looked up from germline, CDR1 is SGHVS and CDR2 is FQNEAQ. The CDR3 here is CASSLNTEAFF. The CDR3 region has the DNA TGTGCCAGCAGCTTGAACACTGAAGCTTTCTTT.

This chain joins TRBV5-4 and TRBJ2-7; weak D call: TRBD2 (6 bases). V was cut by 4 bases and J by 6 bases, with 17 bases left in between. The CDR3 covers 14 residues. CDR1 and CDR2 from the germline V gene are SGHNT and YYREEE (reference sequence). CDR3 region: CASSQGGKNGEQYF. As DNA, the CDR3 is TGTGCCAGCAGCCAAGGCGGGAAGAATGGCGAGCAGTACTTC.

The chain recombines TRBV2 with TRBJ1-5, with TRBD1 matching 7 bases. The germline V gene has CDR1 SNHLY and CDR2 FYNNEI. This CDR3 contains 16 residues. V trimming: 6 bases; J trimming: 0 bases; junction bases outside the gene matches: 8. CDR3 in DNA: TGTGCCAGCAGCGCCGGACAGGCCTATAGCAATCAGCCCCAGCATTTT. This gives the protein CASSAGQAYSNQPQHF.

This chain joins TRBV6-6 and TRBJ2-7; D is possibly TRBD1 or TRBD2 (5 bases each). Germline V gene data show CDR1 as MNHNY and CDR2 as SVGAGI (reference sequence). The CDR3 is made up of 14 amino acids. Trimming took off 0 bases at V and 2 bases at J, with 8 bases between the two ends. The CDR3 protein is CASSYSQGPYEQYF. The CDR3 nucleotides are TGTGCCAGCAGTTACTCCCAGGGACCCTACGAGCAGTACTTC.

This chain joins TRBV30 and TRBJ2-5; 10 positions agree with TRBD2. CDR3 length equals 14 residues. Looked up from germline, CDR1 is GTSNPN and CDR2 is SVGIG (reference sequence). Germline trimming cut 0 bases from V and 5 bases from J; bases unmatched to any gene: 3. In nucleotides, the CDR3 is TGTGCCTGGAGTGTTAGCGGGGGGCTTGAGACCCAGTACTTC. It codes for CAWSVSGGLETQYF.

The chain's CDR3 is CASSLAPGYNSPLHF. The CDR3 nucleotides read TGTGCCAGCAGCTTAGCCCCAGGGTATAATTCACCCCTCCACTTT. The V gene is TRBV11-3, the J gene TRBJ1-6, with D tentatively TRBD1 (5 bases). The CDR3 consists of 15 residues. The V gene's germline CDR1 is SGHNT and CDR2 YENEEA. Trimming stripped 1 base from V and 4 bases from J, with 8 bases between.